These 28 T cell receptor beta chains were all obtained from the same sample, sequenced in a study of blood T cell repertoires in COVID-19. Produced via immunoSEQ multiplex PCR; TCRdb's table is partial and in-frame only. Found here are 390,000 or so clones, 80% to 90% of them singletons; the top ten hold about 10%. The sample taken for sequencing was peripheral blood. The source is a woman aged 25 to 39 with COVID-19, enrolled during active disease.

The chain is built from TRBV7-2 and TRBJ2-5; 11 bases are a match to TRBD2. The CDR3 contains 15 residues. V shed 4 bases and J 5 bases; nucleotides not matched to a gene: 6. The germline V gene encodes CDR1 SGHTA and CDR2 FQGNSA. The CDR3 sequence is CASSSGTSGIETQYF. CDR3 nucleotides: TGTGCCAGCAGCTCCGGGACTAGCGGCATCGAGACCCAGTACTTC.

This clone was recorded once. The chain carries TRBV19 and TRBJ1-2, with 9 bases fitting TRBD1. The CDR3 is made up of 16 amino acids. V trimming: 0 bases; J trimming: 4 bases; junction bases outside the gene matches: 6. Germline V CDR1 and CDR2: LNHDA, SQIVND (reference sequence). The CDR3 DNA reads as TGTGCCAGTAGTATAGACCGGACAGGGGAGTCCTATGGCTACACCTTC. Amino acids: CASSIDRTGESYGYTF.

The chain carries TRBV5-1 and TRBJ2-7; D may be TRBD1 (5 bases). The V end lost 2 bases, the J end lost 5 bases, and 14 bases lay between the germline ends. The CDR3 is 14 residues long. CDR1 and CDR2 from the germline V gene are SGHRS and YFSETQ. This CDR3 is CASSFDRAPDEQYF. CDR3 DNA: TGCGCCAGCAGCTTTGACAGAGCCCCGGACGAGCAGTACTTC.

This chain connects TRBV2 to TRBJ2-2; 9 bases are a match to TRBD2. This CDR3 comprises 14 residues. The germline V gene encodes CDR1 SNHLY and CDR2 FYNNEI. The V and J ends lost 4 bases and 6 bases, in that order; junction bases with no gene match: 3. This CDR3 is CASSVEREAGELFF. The CDR3 DNA reads as TGTGCCAGCAGTGTGGAGCGGGAGGCCGGGGAGCTGTTTTTT.

The chain is built from TRBV19 and TRBJ2-1; possibly TRBD2 for D (6 bases). V dropped 5 bases and J dropped 5 bases, with 13 bases sitting between them. This CDR3 has 14 residues. The germline gives CDR1 LNHDA, CDR2 SQIVND (reference sequence). The CDR3: CASSSGRGDNEQFF. The CDR3 coding sequence is TGTGCCAGTAGTTCCGGGAGAGGGGACAATGAGCAGTTCTTC.

V is TRBV29-1 and J is TRBJ2-3; D is ambiguous. Trimming removed 3 bases from V and 4 bases from J, with 14 bases in between. The CDR3 has 14 amino acids. Per the germline V gene, CDR1 is SQVTM and CDR2 is ANQGSEA. CDR3 DNA: TGCAGCGTTGACCTGAATCAGATTTCAGATACGCAGTATTTT. The encoded protein is CSVDLNQISDTQYF.

The gene calls are TRBV28 and TRBJ2-7; TRBD1 matches at 7 bases. CDR3 length: 15 residues. The V gene end was trimmed by 6 bases and the J gene end by 6 bases; junction bases not matched to a gene: 14. CDR1 MDHEN and CDR2 SYDVKM come from the germline V gene. The CDR3 DNA follows: TGTGCCAGCAGACTAGAGACAGGGAGCCTGGGCGAGCAGTACTTC. Translated, it gives CASRLETGSLGEQYF.

This chain links TRBV5-4 with TRBJ2-7; 8 nucleotides line up with TRBD2. CDR1 SGHNT and CDR2 YYREEE come from the germline V gene (reference sequence). The length of the CDR3 is 15 residues. V dropped 6 bases and J dropped 11; count of bases not matched to a gene: 19. The CDR3 DNA follows: TGTGCCAGCACCCGGAGCGGGAGCGCCTCCGTGGTGGAGTACTTC. Its translation: CASTRSGSASVVEYF.

This chain uses TRBV7-3 with TRBJ1-5; TRBD1 agrees at 7 bases. J gave up 0 bases and V 2 bases, and 13 bases lay outside the gene matches. CDR1 and CDR2 from the germline V gene are SGHTA and FQGTGA. The CDR3 contains 19 residues. CDR3 DNA sequence: TGTGCCAGCAGCTTACGGCCCAGGGGGATCGACTATAGCAATCAGCCCCAGCATTTT. Amino acid sequence: CASSLRPRGIDYSNQPQHF.

Only one count was recorded for this clone. The rearrangement uses TRBV5-4 and TRBJ1-1, with a tentative D call TRBD1 (6 bases). V was cut by 1 base and J by 1 base, with 23 bases left in between. This CDR3 is built from 19 residues. CDR1 and CDR2 (germline): SGHNT, YYREEE (reference sequence). CDR3 sequence: CASSLPFLSPGDTNTEAFF. As DNA, the CDR3 is TGTGCCAGCAGCTTGCCATTCTTATCCCCAGGGGATACGAACACTGAAGCTTTCTTT.

The chain links TRBV29-1 to TRBJ2-7; TRBD1 matches 11 bases. Germline V gene data show CDR1 as SQVTM and CDR2 as ANQGSEA. The CDR3 is 14 residues long. After removal of 7 bases from V and 1 base from J, the junction contained 6 bases not matched to a gene. As DNA, the CDR3 is TGCAGCGCCAAAGGACAGGGGGCATCCTACGAGCAGTACTTC. Its protein is CSAKGQGASYEQYF.

The chain carries TRBV7-9 and TRBJ2-3; TRBD2 might be the D (6 bases). V lost 6 bases and J lost 6, with 19 bases in between. CDR1 and CDR2 from the germline V gene are SEHNR and FQNEAQ (reference sequence). The CDR3 has 15 residues. The CDR3, as DNA: TGTGCCAGCAGGGCGGAGGGCCCGCCCTATGATACGCAGTATTTT. Its protein product is CASRAEGPPYDTQYF.

The V gene is TRBV28, the J gene TRBJ1-5; no reliable D call. Per the germline V gene, CDR1 is MDHEN and CDR2 is SYDVKM. The CDR3 is 16 amino acids. V was shortened by 3 bases and J by 2 bases, with 14 bases between the two germline ends. CDR3 region: CASSLLAQFGNQPQHF. CDR3 in DNA: TGTGCCAGCAGTTTGTTGGCCCAATTTGGCAATCAGCCCCAGCATTTT.

This clone appeared a few times. The rearrangement uses TRBV6-5 and TRBJ1-1, with D tentatively TRBD1 (6 bases). V was clipped by 2 bases and J by 0 bases, with 13 bases between them. In germline, CDR1 is MNHEY, CDR2 SVGAGI. The CDR3 consists of 16 residues. The CDR3 here is CASSYTQQGLNTEAFF. DNA of the CDR3: TGTGCCAGCAGTTACACACAGCAGGGGTTGAACACTGAAGCTTTCTTT.

The chain combines TRBV5-4 with TRBJ2-4; D remains unclear. CDR3 length: 16 residues. V dropped 3 bases and J dropped 0 bases, with 13 bases sitting between them. The germline V gene encodes CDR1 SGHNT and CDR2 YYREEE (reference sequence). CDR3 bases: TGTGCCAGCAGCTCCCCGGCGGCTCTAGCCAAAAACATTCAGTACTTC. This codes for CASSSPAALAKNIQYF.

CDR3 DNA sequence: TGTGCCAGCAGCTTAGATGGCGGGCCCACAGAGACCCAGTACTTC. Residues: CASSLDGGPTETQYF. The chain has TRBV7-9 and TRBJ2-5, with D possibly matching TRBD2 (5 bases). V lost 1 base and J 4 bases, leaving 13 bases between the germline ends. Germline values: CDR1 SEHNR, CDR2 FQNEAQ (reference sequence). The CDR3 runs 15 residues.

The chain's CDR3 is CASSTRLASGQETRPDTQYF. As DNA, the CDR3 is TGTGCCAGCAGCACCCGACTAGCCTCGGGTCAGGAAACTCGCCCAGATACGCAGTATTTT. The genes are TRBV9 and TRBJ2-3; 7 nucleotides align to TRBD2. Germline V lookup: CDR1 SGDLS, CDR2 YYNGEE. V shed 4 bases and J 4 bases; nucleotides not matched to a gene: 24. The CDR3 is 20 residues long.

The chain has TRBV7-8 and TRBJ2-5; D possibly corresponds to TRBD1 (6 bases). In germline, CDR1 is SGHVS, CDR2 FQNEAQ. Deletions cut 3 bases from V and 4 bases from J, with 15 bases between. This CDR3 region has 15 residues. CDR3 coding DNA: TGTGCCAGCAGCTTCCAGGGGCCGGGATCAGAGACCCAGTACTTC. This encodes CASSFQGPGSETQYF.

The J gene is TRBJ2-3, the V gene TRBV5-6, with 8 positions matching TRBD2. Trimming cost V 0 bases and J 7 bases; bases outside gene matches: 13. The CDR3 covers 17 residues. The germline gives CDR1 SGHDT, CDR2 YYEEEE. The CDR3 nucleotides are TGTGCCAGCAGCTTGGGGGCTAGCGGGCCGGAGGGAAATACGCAGTATTTT. It codes for CASSLGASGPEGNTQYF.

The chain combines TRBV27 with TRBJ2-3; maybe TRBD2 (6 bases). Germline lookup yields CDR1 MNHEY and CDR2 SMNVEV (reference sequence). This CDR3 comprises 14 residues. V was clipped by 7 bases and J by 6 bases, with 17 bases between them. CDR3 region: CASISGDSPDTQYF. The CDR3 DNA reads as TGTGCCAGCATTTCTGGGGACTCCCCCGATACGCAGTATTTT.

The rearrangement joins TRBV9 to TRBJ2-3; 11 bases fit TRBD2. The J segment lost 4 bases and the V segment lost 4 bases, leaving 11 bases of the junction unmatched. The CDR3 totals 17 residues. Germline CDR1 reads SGDLS; CDR2 reads YYNGEE. CDR3 bases: TGTGCCAGCAGCCCTCGGTTAGCGGGAGGGTTAGCAGATACGCAGTATTTT. It specifies CASSPRLAGGLADTQYF.

The chain joins TRBV27 to TRBJ2-7; perhaps TRBD1 as D (6 bases). The V end lost 5 bases, the J end lost 3 bases, and 11 bases lay between the germline ends. CDR1 and CDR2 (germline): MNHEY, SMNVEV (reference sequence). The CDR3 is 13 residues long. The CDR3 DNA reads as TGTGCCAGCAGTAATGGGGGCGTCTACGAGCAGTACTTC. It codes for CASSNGGVYEQYF.

This chain joins TRBV3-1 (or the pseudogene TRBV3-2) and TRBJ1-6, with a weak D call TRBD1 (5 bases). The germline V and J ends were trimmed by 2 bases and 7 bases, with 12 bases remaining between them. The CDR3 has 15 amino acids. Germline V lookup: CDR1 LGHDT, CDR2 YNNKEL (reference sequence). The CDR3 sequence is CASSQFPGKNSPLHF. Here the CDR3 DNA reads TGTGCCAGCAGCCAATTTCCAGGGAAAAATTCACCCCTCCACTTT.

The chain couples TRBV11-2 to TRBJ2-3, with TRBD2 matching over 7 bases. CDR3 length equals 15 residues. Germline V CDR1 and CDR2: SGHAT, FQNNGV. Trimming removed 3 bases from V and 5 bases from J; junction bases left unmatched: 8. CDR3 sequence: CASSFAGVERDTQYF. The DNA for the CDR3 is TGTGCCAGCAGCTTCGCGGGAGTGGAGCGAGATACGCAGTATTTT.

The CDR3 spells CAISDRVLNTEAFF. The CDR3 DNA reads as TGTGCCATCAGTGATCGGGTCCTGAACACTGAAGCTTTCTTT. The rearrangement uses TRBV10-3 and TRBJ1-1; no clear D. Germline values: CDR1 ENHRY, CDR2 SYGVKD. CDR3 length: 14 amino acids. Between the trimmed V and J ends, which lost 3 bases and 0 bases, there was a span of 8 bases.

V and J are TRBV7-9 and TRBJ2-5, with 11 bases fitting TRBD1. CDR1 and CDR2 from the germline V gene are SEHNR and FQNEAQ (reference sequence). V shed 3 bases, J shed 5 bases, and the junction held 5 bases outside the gene matches. The CDR3 runs 15 residues. For the CDR3, the DNA is TGTGCCAGCAGCTTTAGGACAGGGGGCGCGGAGACCCAGTACTTC. Its translation is CASSFRTGGAETQYF.

The chain has TRBV4-1 and TRBJ1-1; D possibly corresponds to TRBD1 (6 bases). Trimming shortened V by 1 base and J by 1 base, and 10 bases separated the two germline ends. This CDR3 is 15 amino acids long. CDR1 is MGHRA and CDR2 is YSYEKL in the germline V gene. DNA of the CDR3: TGCGCCAGCAGCCAAGGGTCGGACAGGAACACTGAAGCTTTCTTT. It specifies CASSQGSDRNTEAFF.

The CDR3 coding sequence is TGTGCCAGCAGCCCCATTACTGGGGCACTCGAGCAGTACTTC. Amino acids: CASSPITGALEQYF. The V call is TRBV11-2, the J call TRBJ2-7; D may be TRBD1 (5 bases). CDR1 and CDR2 (germline): SGHAT, FQNNGV. The length of the CDR3 is 14 residues. V gave up 5 bases and J gave up 6 bases, with 17 bases separating them.